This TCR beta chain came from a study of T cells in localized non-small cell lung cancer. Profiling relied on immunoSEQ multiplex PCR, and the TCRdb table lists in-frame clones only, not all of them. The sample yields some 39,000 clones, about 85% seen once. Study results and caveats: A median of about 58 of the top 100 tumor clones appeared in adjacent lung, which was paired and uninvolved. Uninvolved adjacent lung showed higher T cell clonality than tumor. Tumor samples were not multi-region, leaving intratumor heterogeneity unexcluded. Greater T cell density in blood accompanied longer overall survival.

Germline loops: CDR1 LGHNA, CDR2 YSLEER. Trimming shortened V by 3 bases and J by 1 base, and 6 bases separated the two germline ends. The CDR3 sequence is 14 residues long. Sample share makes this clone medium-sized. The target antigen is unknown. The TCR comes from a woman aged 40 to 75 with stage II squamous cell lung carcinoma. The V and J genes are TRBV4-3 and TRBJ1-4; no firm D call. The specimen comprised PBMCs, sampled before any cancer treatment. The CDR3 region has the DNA TGCGCCAGCAGCCAGGACGGAACTAATGAAAAACTGTTTTTT. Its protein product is CASSQDGTNEKLFF.